Below, 5 T cell receptor beta chains from the same sample are listed, as sequenced in a study of blood T cell repertoires in COVID-19. Some clones are missing from TCRdb's copy, which holds only in-frame ones; the method was immunoSEQ multiplex PCR. The data contain 14,000 or so clones, around four fifths of them singletons. Sequencing used peripheral blood. These receptors were taken from a man aged 35 to 55 with active or convalescent COVID-19.

This chain links TRBV21-1 with TRBJ1-3; the table assigns TRBD1, which was not confirmed against the DNA. TRBV21-1 represents a pseudogene. The CDR3 consists of 16 residues. CDR3 DNA sequence: TGTGCCAGCCCGGGACAGGGAACAGCGCAGCTAAACACCATATATTTT. Its protein product is CASPGQGTAQLNTIYF.

This chain uses TRBV6-5 with TRBJ2-3, with 14 bases aligning to TRBD2. V lost 10 bases to trimming and J lost 3 bases; unmatched junction nucleotides: 3. Germline CDR1 MNHEY, CDR2 SVGAGI. The CDR3 loop spans 14 amino acids. The CDR3 DNA is TGTGCCACCCGGACTAGCGGGGGGACAGATACGCAGTATTTT. Translating gives CATRTSGGTDTQYF.

The chain is built from TRBV11-3 and TRBJ2-1; 10 nucleotides match TRBD1. Germline loops: CDR1 SGHNT, CDR2 YENEEA. This CDR3 is built from 19 residues. V shed 3 bases and J 0 bases; nucleotides not matched to a gene: 11. CDR3 loop: CASSLSDRGQRSSYNEQFF. The CDR3 region has the DNA TGTGCCAGCAGCTTGTCAGACAGGGGGCAAAGGAGCTCCTACAATGAGCAGTTCTTC. Using reference TRBV11-3 and TRBJ2-1 for the parts outside the CDR3, the full variable domain is EAGVVQSPRYKIIEKKQPVAFWCNPISGHNTLYWYLQNLGQGPELLIRYENEEAVDDSQLPKDRFSAERLKGVDSTLKIQPAELGDSAVYLCASSLSDRGQRSSYNEQFFGPGTRLTVL.

A single count supports this clone. The rearrangement uses TRBV6-2 or TRBV6-3 and TRBJ2-6; D remains ambiguous. The CDR3 length is 15 residues. Germline-derived CDR1 and CDR2 are MNHEY and SVGEGT. Trimming stripped 1 base from V and 0 bases from J, with 4 bases between. The DNA of the CDR3 is TGTGCCAGCAGTTACTTGAGCTCTGGGGCCAACGTCCTGACTTTC. Its translation is CASSYLSSGANVLTF.

V is TRBV6-5 and J is TRBJ1-1, with a possible D match to TRBD1 (6 bases). CDR3 size: 13 residues. Germline assignment: CDR1 MNHEY and CDR2 SVGAGI. V lost 7 bases to trimming and J lost 6 bases, with 15 bases between them. CDR3 in amino acids: CASMDSSRSEAFF. As DNA, the CDR3 is TGTGCCAGCATGGACAGTTCTAGGTCTGAAGCTTTCTTT.